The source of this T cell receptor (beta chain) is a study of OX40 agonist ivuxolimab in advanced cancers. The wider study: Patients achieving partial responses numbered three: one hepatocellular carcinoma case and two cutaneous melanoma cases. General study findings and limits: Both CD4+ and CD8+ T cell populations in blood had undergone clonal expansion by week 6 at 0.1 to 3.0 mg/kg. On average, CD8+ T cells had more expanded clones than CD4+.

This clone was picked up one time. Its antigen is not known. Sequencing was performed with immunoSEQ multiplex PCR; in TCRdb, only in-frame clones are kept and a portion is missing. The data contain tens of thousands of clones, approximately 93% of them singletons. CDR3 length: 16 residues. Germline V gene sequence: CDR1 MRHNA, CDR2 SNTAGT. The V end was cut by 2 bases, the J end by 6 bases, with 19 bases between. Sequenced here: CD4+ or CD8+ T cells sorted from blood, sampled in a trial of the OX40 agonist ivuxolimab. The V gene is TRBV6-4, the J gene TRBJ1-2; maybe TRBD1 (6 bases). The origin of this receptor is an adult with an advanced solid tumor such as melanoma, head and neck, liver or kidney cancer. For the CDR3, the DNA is TGTGCCAGCAGTGACGTGGTGGGGGGCCCGATTAATGGCTACACCTTC. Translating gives CASSDVVGGPINGYTF.